The clone carrying this T cell receptor (beta chain) was seen just once. The data belong to a study of blood T cell repertoires in COVID-19. Overall study context: Sites in the United States, Italy and Spain provided acute and convalescent COVID-19 samples. PBMCs, B-cell-depleted T cells, or T cells provided the cDNA or gDNA that made up the material.

With V trimmed by 4 bases and J by 6 bases, 5 bases remained unmatched. CDR1 and CDR2 from the germline V gene are MNHEY and SVGAGI. CDR3 length: 13 residues. In the authors' methods: Reference gene primer amplification yielded estimated nucleated cell counts. Clones were sequenced by immunoSEQ multiplex PCR, and TCRdb holds only the in-frame ones, with some missing. Clone size and V and J calls were adopted from that table, with D and trimming inferred from the DNA. The table includes roughly 55,000 clones, around 83% detected once. This clonotype was obtained from a woman aged 55-70 years with acute or convalescent COVID-19. The sequenced sample was peripheral blood. The rearrangement uses TRBV6-5 and TRBJ2-7; TRBD2 matches 8 bases. The CDR3 nucleotides are TGTGCCAGCAGTTCGGGACTAGGTGGCGAGCAGTACTTC. Amino acids: CASSSGLGGEQYF.